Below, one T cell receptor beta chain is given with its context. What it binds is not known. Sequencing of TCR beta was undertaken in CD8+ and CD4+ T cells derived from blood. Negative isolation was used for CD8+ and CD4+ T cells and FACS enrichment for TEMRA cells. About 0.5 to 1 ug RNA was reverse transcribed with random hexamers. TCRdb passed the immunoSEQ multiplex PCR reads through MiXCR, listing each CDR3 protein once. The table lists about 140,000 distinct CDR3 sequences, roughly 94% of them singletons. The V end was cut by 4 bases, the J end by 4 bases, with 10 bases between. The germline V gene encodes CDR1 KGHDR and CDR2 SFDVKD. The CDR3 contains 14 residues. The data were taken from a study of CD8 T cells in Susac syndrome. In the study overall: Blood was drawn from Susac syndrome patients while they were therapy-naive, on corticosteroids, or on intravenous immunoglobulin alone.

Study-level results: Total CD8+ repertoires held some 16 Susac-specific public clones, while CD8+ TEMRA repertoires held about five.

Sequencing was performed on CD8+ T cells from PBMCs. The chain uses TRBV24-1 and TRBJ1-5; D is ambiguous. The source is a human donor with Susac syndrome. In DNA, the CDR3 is TGTGCCACCAGTGAGTCAACAGTTAATCAGCCCCAGCATTTT. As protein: CATSESTVNQPQHF.